The 20 T cell receptor beta chains below come from one sample, sequenced in a study of cytomegalovirus exposure and HLA in healthy donors. PCR primers comprised 60 Vbeta and 13 Jbeta primers. Sequencing was performed with immunoSEQ multiplex PCR; in TCRdb, only in-frame clones are kept and a portion is missing. The sample shows 120,000 or so clones, 65% to 85% of them seen only once. The sample comprised PBMCs. These receptors were taken from a man aged 50 or older in good health and CMV-seronegative.

This clone was seen only a few times. The DNA of the CDR3 is TGTGCCAGCAGGCGTCTCGGGGGGGGAGAAGACACTGAAGCTTTCTTT. This gives the protein CASRRLGGGEDTEAFF. The chain joins TRBV28 to TRBJ1-1; weak D call: TRBD1 (5 bases). CDR3 length: 16 amino acids. Trimming removed 6 bases at V and 3 bases at J, with 20 bases between. The germline gives CDR1 MDHEN, CDR2 SYDVKM.

This chain connects TRBV19 to TRBJ1-5; possibly TRBD1 for D (6 bases). Trimming pared 5 bases from V and 6 bases from J, leaving 17 bases between. Germline loops: CDR1 LNHDA, CDR2 SQIVND (reference sequence). The CDR3 is 15 residues long. CDR3 nucleotide sequence: TGTGCCAGTAGTCCTTACAGGGAAGGGGGTCAGCCCCAGCATTTT. It specifies CASSPYREGGQPQHF.

This clone has more than one count but fewer than ten. This sequence joins TRBV15 and TRBJ1-1; tentatively, D is TRBD1 (6 bases). The CDR3 sequence is 15 residues long. Germline V lookup: CDR1 LNHNV, CDR2 YYDKDF (reference sequence). V lost 0 bases and J 4 bases, leaving 12 bases between the germline ends. As DNA, the CDR3 is TGTGCCACCAGCAGAGAAGGGGGTTGGGGCACTGAAGCTTTCTTT. Amino acids: CATSREGGWGTEAFF.

J is TRBJ2-7 and V is TRBV6-5; possible D gene TRBD1, 6 bases. Deletions cut 5 bases from V and 0 bases from J, with 11 bases between. The germline CDR1 and CDR2 sequences are MNHEY and SVGAGI. The CDR3 contains 14 residues. The CDR3 coding sequence is TGTGCCAGCAGTGCCTCCAGGGGCTCCTACGAGCAGTACTTC. This codes for CASSASRGSYEQYF.

The chain combines TRBV29-1 with TRBJ2-1, with 10 bases that match TRBD2. The germline V gene encodes CDR1 SQVTM and CDR2 ANQGSEA. CDR3 size: 14 residues. The ends lost 7 bases at V and 7 bases at J; junction bases unmatched: 10. The CDR3, as DNA: TGCAGCGCTCGAACTAGCGGGGCTGTTAATGAGCAGTTCTTC. It codes for CSARTSGAVNEQFF.

This chain joins TRBV5-4 and TRBJ2-5; TRBD2 matches 8 bases. Germline V gene sequence: CDR1 SGHNT, CDR2 YYREEE (reference sequence). Germline trimming cut 2 bases from V and 1 base from J; bases unmatched to any gene: 7. CDR3 length: 16 residues. In DNA form, the CDR3 reads TGTGCCAGCAGCTTACTTAGCGGGGCCGTCCAAGAGACCCAGTACTTC. Its translation is CASSLLSGAVQETQYF.

This clone occurred a few times. The genes are TRBV5-1 and TRBJ2-3, with D perhaps TRBD2 (5 bases). Germline V gene data show CDR1 as SGHRS and CDR2 as YFSETQ. CDR3 length: 14 residues. The V and J ends lost 3 bases and 5 bases respectively, with 13 bases between them. CDR3 amino acids: CASSSSNRGDTQYF. CDR3 DNA: TGCGCCAGCAGCTCTAGCAACCGGGGAGATACGCAGTATTTT.

The chain is built from TRBV5-4 and TRBJ2-3, with TRBD1 as a possible D gene (7 bases). There are 15 residues in the CDR3. The germline V gene encodes CDR1 SGHNT and CDR2 YYREEE (reference sequence). V lost 5 bases and J lost 2, with 15 bases in between. In nucleotides, the CDR3 is TGTGCCAGCAGGGACAGGACTAAAACCACAGATACGCAGTATTTT. This encodes CASRDRTKTTDTQYF.

The V call is TRBV7-8, the J call TRBJ2-7, with 11 positions matching TRBD2. Trimming removed 7 bases from V and 7 bases from J; junction bases left unmatched: 12. CDR3 length equals 15 residues. The germline V gene has CDR1 SGHVS and CDR2 FQNEAQ. CDR3 nucleotide sequence: TGTGCCAGCACCCAACTGGCTACTAGCGGGGGTGAGCAGTACTTC. Translated, it gives CASTQLATSGGEQYF. Complete variable domain (other parts from reference TRBV7-8 and TRBJ2-7): GAGVSQSPRYKVAKRGQDVALRCDPISGHVSLFWYQQALGQGPEFLTYFQNEAQLDKSGLPSDRFFAERPEGSVSTLKIQRTQQEDSAVYLCASTQLATSGGEQYFGPGTRLTVT.

V is TRBV29-1 and J is TRBJ2-7, with TRBD2 matching over 10 bases. This CDR3 is 16 amino acids long. J lost 11 bases, V lost 2 bases, and 18 bases had no gene match. CDR1 is SQVTM and CDR2 is ANQGSEA in the germline V gene. The DNA for the CDR3 is TGCAGCGTTGAACATACCACTAGCGGGGACACCAGCGGCAAGTACTTC. Protein sequence: CSVEHTTSGDTSGKYF.

The table lists this clone with a few counts. The chain is built from TRBV28 and TRBJ1-1; tentative D call: TRBD1 (5 bases). Germline V gene sequence: CDR1 MDHEN, CDR2 SYDVKM. CDR3 size: 15 residues. Trimming removed 3 bases from V and 1 base from J, with 12 bases in between. The CDR3 is CASSFFRAANTEAFF. DNA of the CDR3: TGTGCCAGCAGTTTTTTCAGGGCCGCGAACACTGAAGCTTTCTTT.

The V and J genes are TRBV6-5 and TRBJ1-1; 7 bases fit TRBD1. Germline values: CDR1 MNHEY, CDR2 SVGAGI. This CDR3 has 12 residues. V gave up 4 bases and J gave up 11 bases; unmatched junction bases: 7. The CDR3 DNA reads TGTGCCAGCAGTTCATTCGGACAGGATGCTTTCTTT. The encoded protein is CASSSFGQDAFF.

The J gene is TRBJ1-3, the V gene TRBV29-1; 8 bases line up with TRBD1. Germline trimming cut 3 bases from V and 3 bases from J; bases unmatched to any gene: 7. Germline V gives CDR1 SQVTM, CDR2 ANQGSEA. The CDR3 loop spans 15 amino acids. CDR3 region: CSVENQGARGNTIYF. DNA for the CDR3: TGCAGCGTTGAGAATCAGGGGGCACGTGGAAACACCATATATTTT.

The V gene is TRBV29-1, the J gene TRBJ2-5, with TRBD2 matching over 12 bases. CDR1 and CDR2 from the germline V gene are SQVTM and ANQGSEA. The length of the CDR3 is 17 residues. V gave up 3 bases and J gave up 0 bases; unmatched junction bases: 8. CDR3 sequence (DNA): TGCAGCGTTGATGAGCCCGGGACTAGCGGGTACCAAGAGACCCAGTACTTC. Protein: CSVDEPGTSGYQETQYF.

The chain couples TRBV7-2 to TRBJ2-5; TRBD2 agrees at 7 bases. The CDR3 extends over 14 amino acids. Germline CDR1 SGHTA, CDR2 FQGNSA. J lost 5 bases, V lost 1 base, and 4 bases had no gene match. The CDR3 sequence: CASSLGLAVETQYF. Here the CDR3 DNA reads TGTGCCAGCAGCTTAGGCCTAGCGGTGGAGACCCAGTACTTC.

The V call is TRBV5-1, the J call TRBJ2-3, with 12 bases identical to TRBD2. Germline V gives CDR1 SGHRS, CDR2 YFSETQ. Unmatched junction bases numbered 8, after V lost 0 bases and J lost 3 bases. The length of the CDR3 is 18 residues. CDR3 sequence (DNA): TGCGCCAGCAGCTTGGCCGAGCTAGCGGGGGGGCAAACAGATACGCAGTATTTT. This translates into CASSLAELAGGQTDTQYF.

This chain uses TRBV4-3 with TRBJ2-1; 7 bases fit TRBD2. The germline CDR1 and CDR2 sequences are LGHNA and YSLEER. The V and J ends lost 4 bases and 2 bases, in that order; junction bases with no gene match: 5. The CDR3 is 15 residues long. The CDR3 sequence is CASSRVAGAYNEQFF. The DNA of the CDR3 is TGCGCCAGCAGCCGCGTGGCGGGAGCCTACAATGAGCAGTTCTTC.

The chain combines TRBV5-1 with TRBJ2-3, with 13 positions matching TRBD2. There are 15 residues in the CDR3. V dropped 5 bases and J dropped 6; count of bases not matched to a gene: 6. Germline V CDR1 and CDR2: SGHRS, YFSETQ. CDR3 sequence reads: CASRKTSGGADTQYF. The CDR3 nucleotides are TGCGCCAGCAGGAAAACTAGCGGGGGGGCCGATACGCAGTATTTT.

This clone was seen a single time. The gene calls are TRBV7-2 and TRBJ1-5, with D tentatively TRBD1 (6 bases). The CDR3 has 14 amino acids. V lost 5 bases and J lost 5, with 13 bases in between. Germline CDR1 reads SGHTA; CDR2 reads FQGNSA. The CDR3 reads CASSVQGTYQPQHF. The CDR3 DNA follows: TGTGCCAGCAGCGTACAGGGAACATATCAGCCCCAGCATTTT.

The rearrangement joins TRBV7-6 to TRBJ2-3; 11 nucleotides line up with TRBD2. V shed 5 bases, J shed 2 bases, and the junction held 15 bases outside the gene matches. This CDR3 comprises 19 residues. Germline-derived CDR1 and CDR2 are SGHVS and FNYEAQ. The DNA for the CDR3 is TGTGCCAGCAGCCAGGCACTAGCGGGGGCCTCAATACTCACAGATACGCAGTATTTT. This gives the protein CASSQALAGASILTDTQYF.